The T cell receptor (beta chain) under discussion was sequenced for a study of cytomegalovirus exposure and HLA in healthy donors. Only in-frame clones appear in the TCRdb table, and some are missing; sequencing was by immunoSEQ multiplex PCR. The sample shows 110,000 to 150,000 clones, approximately 94% of them seen only once. CDR1 is MNHEY, CDR2 SVGAGI, per germline. Trimming shortened V by 5 bases and J by 13 bases, and 12 bases separated the two germline ends. The CDR3 runs to 11 residues. On this clone: Antigen unknown.

Findings and caveats of the study: Cytomegalovirus association was assigned to 170 or so TCR beta chains.

The genes are TRBV6-5 and TRBJ2-1, with D tentatively TRBD1 (6 bases). The sequenced sample was PBMCs. The TCR sequence derives from a man aged 18 to 30 in good health and CMV-seropositive. The CDR3 DNA sequence: TGTGCCAGCAGTCAGGGGACAAAACAGTTCTTC. Amino acid sequence: CASSQGTKQFF.